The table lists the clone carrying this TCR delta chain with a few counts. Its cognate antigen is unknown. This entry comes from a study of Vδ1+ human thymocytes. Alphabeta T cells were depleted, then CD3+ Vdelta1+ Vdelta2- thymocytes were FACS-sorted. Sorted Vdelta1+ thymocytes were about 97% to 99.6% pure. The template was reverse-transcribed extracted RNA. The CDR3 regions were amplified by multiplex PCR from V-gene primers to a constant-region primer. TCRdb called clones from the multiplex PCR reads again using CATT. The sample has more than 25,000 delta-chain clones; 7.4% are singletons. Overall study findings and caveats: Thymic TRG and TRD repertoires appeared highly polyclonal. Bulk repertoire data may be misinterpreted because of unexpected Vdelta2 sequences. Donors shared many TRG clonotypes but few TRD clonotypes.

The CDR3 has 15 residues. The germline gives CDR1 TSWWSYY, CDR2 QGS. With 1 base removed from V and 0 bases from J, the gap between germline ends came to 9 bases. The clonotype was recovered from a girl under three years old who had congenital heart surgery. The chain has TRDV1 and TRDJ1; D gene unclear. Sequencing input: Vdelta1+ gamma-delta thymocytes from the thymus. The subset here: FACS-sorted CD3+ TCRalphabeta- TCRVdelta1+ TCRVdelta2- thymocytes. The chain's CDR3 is CALGEPLPYTDKLIF. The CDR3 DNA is TGTGCTCTTGGGGAACCTCTACCGTACACCGATAAACTCATCTTT.